This TCR beta chain originates from a study of T cell responses to AZD1222 COVID-19 vaccine. General study points: Donors, mostly white British, included more females; clonal diversity was possibly underestimated. In all cases, repertoires were sampled only after the peak T cell response. Elevations in Spike-specific TCR breadth and depth followed administration of two AZD1222 doses.

On this clone: Its antigen is unidentified.

Some second doses came at about 4 weeks and others at about 12 weeks; these were pooled. The repertoire was sequenced with immunoSEQ multiplex PCR; TCRdb's copy has only in-frame clones and lacks some. Here the sample spans approximately 67,000 clones, 89% being singletons. The CDR3 has 11 amino acids. The germline gives CDR1 DFQATT, CDR2 SNEGSKA (reference sequence). The ends were cut back, 6 bases at V and 7 bases at J, with 12 bases in the middle. The chain couples TRBV20-1 to TRBJ1-2; possibly TRBD1 for D (6 bases). The source is an adult who received the AZD1222 COVID-19 vaccine. The source material was peripheral blood, sampled 28 days after the second AZD1222 dose. CDR3 nucleotide sequence: TGCAGTGCGAAGGGGGTCCTTGGCTACACCTTC. Its protein is CSAKGVLGYTF.